This T cell receptor (beta chain) was recovered during a study of blood T cells in healthy people across ages. The CDR3 has 14 residues. Together with a sample-barcoded 5' primer, a J-beta primer mix was included in a second PCR lasting about 6 to 12 cycles. A template-switch adaptor containing 12 random nucleotides labeled each cDNA molecule. From the 5' RACE reads, TCRdb called clonotypes with MiXCR, one entry per CDR3 protein. Among about 780,000 distinct CDR3 sequences listed, about 47% were seen once. This clonotype was seen a handful of times. The clonotype originates from a man older than 75 in good health. Source material: blood. This sequence joins TRBV12-3 or TRBV12-4 and TRBJ2-7; perhaps TRBD2 as D (5 bases). The assigned J gene may be wrong: the sequence end matches TRBJ2-5 better. CDR3 DNA sequence: TGTGCCAGCAGTTTAGACGAGGGCCTGGAGACCCAGTACTTC. This encodes CASSLDEGLETQYF.